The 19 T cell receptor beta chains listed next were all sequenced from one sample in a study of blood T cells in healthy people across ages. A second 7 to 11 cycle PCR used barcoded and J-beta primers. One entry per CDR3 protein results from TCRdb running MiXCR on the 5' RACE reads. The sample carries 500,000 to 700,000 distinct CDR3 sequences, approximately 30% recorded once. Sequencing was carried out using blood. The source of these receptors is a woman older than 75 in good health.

For the CDR3, the DNA is TGTGCCAGCAGCTTAACCGATGGGACCCAGGCTTTCTTT. This codes for CASSLTDGTQAFF. J is TRBJ1-1 and V is TRBV7-3; TRBD1 might be the D (5 bases). The CDR3 loop spans 13 amino acids. Germline CDR1 SGHTA, CDR2 FQGTGA. V lost 0 bases and J lost 11, with 13 bases in between.

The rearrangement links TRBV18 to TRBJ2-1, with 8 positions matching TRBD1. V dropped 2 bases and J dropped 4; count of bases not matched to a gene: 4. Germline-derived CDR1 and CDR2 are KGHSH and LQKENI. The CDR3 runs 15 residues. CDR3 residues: CASSPVTGVYNEQFF. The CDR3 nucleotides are TGTGCCAGCTCACCAGTGACAGGGGTGTACAATGAGCAGTTCTTC.

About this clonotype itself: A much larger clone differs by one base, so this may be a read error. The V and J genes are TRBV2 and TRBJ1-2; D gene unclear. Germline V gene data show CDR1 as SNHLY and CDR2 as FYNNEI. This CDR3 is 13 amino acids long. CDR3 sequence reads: CAGSDGANYGYTF. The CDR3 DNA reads TGTGCCGGCAGTGATGGTGCTAACTATGGCTACACCTTC.

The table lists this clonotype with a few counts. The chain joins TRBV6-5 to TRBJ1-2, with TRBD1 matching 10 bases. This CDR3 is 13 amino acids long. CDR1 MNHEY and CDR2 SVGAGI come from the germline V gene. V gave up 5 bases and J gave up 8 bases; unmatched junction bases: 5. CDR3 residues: CASSKTGQGGYTF. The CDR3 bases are TGTGCCAGCAGTAAGACGGGACAGGGGGGCTACACCTTC.

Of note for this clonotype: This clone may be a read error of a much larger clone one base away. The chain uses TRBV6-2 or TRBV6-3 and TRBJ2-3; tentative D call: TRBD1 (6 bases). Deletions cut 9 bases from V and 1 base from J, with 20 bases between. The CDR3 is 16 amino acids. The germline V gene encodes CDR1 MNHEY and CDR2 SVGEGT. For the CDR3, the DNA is TGTGCCAGACAACGTACAGGGACGCTTCGCACAGATACGCAGTATTTT. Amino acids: CARQRTGTLRTDTQYF.

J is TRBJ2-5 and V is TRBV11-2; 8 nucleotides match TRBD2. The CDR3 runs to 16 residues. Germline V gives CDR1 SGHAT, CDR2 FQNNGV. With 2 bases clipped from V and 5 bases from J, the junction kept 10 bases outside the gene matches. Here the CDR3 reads CASSLNPAGAGETQYF. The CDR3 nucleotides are TGTGCCAGCAGCTTAAATCCAGCGGGGGCGGGGGAGACCCAGTACTTC.

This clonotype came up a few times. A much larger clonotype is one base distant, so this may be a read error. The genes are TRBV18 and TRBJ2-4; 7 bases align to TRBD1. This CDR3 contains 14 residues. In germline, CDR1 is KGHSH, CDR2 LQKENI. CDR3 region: CASSPRQGSWEQCF. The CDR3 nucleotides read TGTGCCAGCTCACCACGACAGGGTTCATGGGAGCAGTGCTTC.

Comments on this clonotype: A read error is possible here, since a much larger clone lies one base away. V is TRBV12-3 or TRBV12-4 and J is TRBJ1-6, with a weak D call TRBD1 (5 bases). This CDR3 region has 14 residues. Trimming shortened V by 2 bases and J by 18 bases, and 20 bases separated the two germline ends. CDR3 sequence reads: CASSLRWGRATPHF. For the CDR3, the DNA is TGTGCCAGCAGTTTAAGATGGGGCAGGGCAACCCCCCACTTT.

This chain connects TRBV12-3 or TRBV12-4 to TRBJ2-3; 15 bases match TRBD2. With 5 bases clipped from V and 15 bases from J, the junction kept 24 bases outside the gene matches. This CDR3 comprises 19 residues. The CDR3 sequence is CASSPVGTSGGWSTDVQYF. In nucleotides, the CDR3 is TGTGCCAGCAGTCCAGTGGGGACTAGCGGGGGGTGGAGCACAGATGTGCAATATTTT.

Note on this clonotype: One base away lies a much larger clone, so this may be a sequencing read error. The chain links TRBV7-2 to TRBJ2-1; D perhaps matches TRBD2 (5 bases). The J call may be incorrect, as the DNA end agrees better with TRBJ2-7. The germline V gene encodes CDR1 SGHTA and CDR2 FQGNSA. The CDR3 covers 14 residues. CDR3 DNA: TGTGCCAGCAGCCGGGATATCTCCTACAATGAGCAGTACTTC. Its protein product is CASSRDISYNEQYF.

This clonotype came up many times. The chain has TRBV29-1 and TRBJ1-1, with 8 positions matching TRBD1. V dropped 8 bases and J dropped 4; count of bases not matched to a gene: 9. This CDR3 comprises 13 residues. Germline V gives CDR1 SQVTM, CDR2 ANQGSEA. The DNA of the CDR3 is TGCAGCTCACCCGGACAGGGACGCACTGAAGCTTTCTTT. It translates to CSSPGQGRTEAFF.

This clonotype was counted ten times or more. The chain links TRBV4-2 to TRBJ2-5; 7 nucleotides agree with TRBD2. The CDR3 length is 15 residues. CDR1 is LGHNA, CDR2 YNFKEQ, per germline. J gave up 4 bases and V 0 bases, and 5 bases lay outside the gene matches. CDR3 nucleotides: TGTGCCAGCAGCCAAGACGGGACTATTGGAGAGACCCAGTACTTC. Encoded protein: CASSQDGTIGETQYF.

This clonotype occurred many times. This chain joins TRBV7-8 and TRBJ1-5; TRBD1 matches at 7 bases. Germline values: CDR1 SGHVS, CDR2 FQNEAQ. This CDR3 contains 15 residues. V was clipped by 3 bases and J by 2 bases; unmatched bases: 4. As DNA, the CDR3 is TGTGCCAGCAGCTTGTCCGGGACAGGCAATCAGCCCCAGCATTTT. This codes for CASSLSGTGNQPQHF. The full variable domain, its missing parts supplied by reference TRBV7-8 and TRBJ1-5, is GAGVSQSPRYKVAKRGQDVALRCDPISGHVSLFWYQQALGQGPEFLTYFQNEAQLDKSGLPSDRFFAERPEGSVSTLKIQRTQQEDSAVYLCASSLSGTGNQPQHFGDGTRLSIL.

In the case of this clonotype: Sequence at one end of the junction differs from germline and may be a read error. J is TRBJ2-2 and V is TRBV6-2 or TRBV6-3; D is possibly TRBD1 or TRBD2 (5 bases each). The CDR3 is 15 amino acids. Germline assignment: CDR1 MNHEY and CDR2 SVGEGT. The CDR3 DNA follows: TGTGCCTGCAGTTACGTGGGACGAGGGACCGGGGAGCTGTTTTTT. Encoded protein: CACSYVGRGTGELFF.

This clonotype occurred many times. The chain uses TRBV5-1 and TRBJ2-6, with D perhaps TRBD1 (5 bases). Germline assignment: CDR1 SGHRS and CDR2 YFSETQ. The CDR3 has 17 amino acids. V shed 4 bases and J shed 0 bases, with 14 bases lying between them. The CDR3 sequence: CASSLRTRASGANVLTF. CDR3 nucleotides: TGCGCCAGCAGCCTAAGGACAAGAGCCTCTGGGGCCAACGTCCTGACTTTC. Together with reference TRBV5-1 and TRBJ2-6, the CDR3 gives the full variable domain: KAGVTQTPRYLIKTRGQQVTLSCSPISGHRSVSWYQQTPGQGLQFLFEYFSETQRNKGNFPGRFSGRQFSNSRSEMNVSTLELGDSALYLCASSLRTRASGANVLTFGAGSRLTVL.

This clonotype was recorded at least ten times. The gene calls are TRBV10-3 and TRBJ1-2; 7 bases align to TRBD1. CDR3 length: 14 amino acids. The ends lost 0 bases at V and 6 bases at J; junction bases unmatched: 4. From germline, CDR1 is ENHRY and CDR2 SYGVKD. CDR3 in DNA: TGTGCCATCAGTGAGTCGAGACAGGGACATGGCTACACCTTC. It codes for CAISESRQGHGYTF.

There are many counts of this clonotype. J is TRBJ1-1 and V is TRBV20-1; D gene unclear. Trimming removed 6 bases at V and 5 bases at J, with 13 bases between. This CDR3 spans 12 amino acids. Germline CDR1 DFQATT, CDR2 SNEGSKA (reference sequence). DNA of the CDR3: TGCAGTGCCTTCGGGAGGAGTACTGAAGCTTTCTTT. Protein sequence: CSAFGRSTEAFF.

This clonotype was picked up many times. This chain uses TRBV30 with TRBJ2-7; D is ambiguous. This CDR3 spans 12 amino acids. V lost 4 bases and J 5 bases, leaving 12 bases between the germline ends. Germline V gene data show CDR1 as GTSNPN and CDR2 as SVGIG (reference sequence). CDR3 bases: TGTGCCTGGAATAGAGCGACCCACGAGCAGTACTTC. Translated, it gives CAWNRATHEQYF. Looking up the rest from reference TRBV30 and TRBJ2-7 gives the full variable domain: SQTIHQWPATLVQPVGSPLSLECTVEGTSNPNLYWYRQAAGRGLQLLFYSVGIGQISSEVPQNLSASRPQDRQFILSSKKLLLSDSGFYLCAWNRATHEQYFGPGTRLTVT.

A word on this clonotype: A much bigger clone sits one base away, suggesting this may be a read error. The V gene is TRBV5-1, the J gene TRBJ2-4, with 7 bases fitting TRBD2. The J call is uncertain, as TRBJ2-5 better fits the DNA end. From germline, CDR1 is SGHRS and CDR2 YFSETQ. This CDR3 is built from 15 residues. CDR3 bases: TGCGCCAGCAGCTCGGCGGGGACTAAAAAAGAGACCCAGTACTTC. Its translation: CASSSAGTKKETQYF.